This T cell receptor beta chain was identified during a study of T cell repertoires in cytomegalovirus infection. Study-level background: Recently identified HLA-C-restricted and well-studied HLA-B-restricted CMV epitopes were used. The study, taken as a whole, reports: The ex vivo response was dominated by HLA-C-restricted CMV-specific TCR beta clonotypes. Cumulative frequency of public TCR beta families picked out carriers of CMV plus the relevant HLA.

In TCRdb, the reads were re-called with MiXCR into one record per CDR3 protein. Of fewer than 1,000,000 distinct CDR3 sequences listed, roughly 30% are singletons. V shed 2 bases, J shed 0 bases, and the junction held 8 bases outside the gene matches. The CDR3 is 18 amino acids. Germline CDR1 is SGHVS and CDR2 is FNYEAQ. At least ten counts were recorded for this clonotype. Its antigen remains unknown. The chain employs TRBV7-6 and TRBJ2-1, with TRBD2 identical over 9 bases. The material was cultured CD8+ T cells from PBMCs, obtained from culture after CMV antigen stimulation. The sequence derives from a human donor in good health (CMV status not recorded). Some clones in this sample may be carry-over from other donors' samples. CDR3 sequence (DNA): TGTGCCAGCAGCTTACTAGGTAGCGGGGGTTACTCCTACAATGAGCAGTTCTTC. It encodes CASSLLGSGGYSYNEQFF.